This paragraph reports one T cell receptor beta chain. This specimen belongs to a study of cytomegalovirus exposure and HLA in healthy donors. This CDR3 region has 15 residues. The V and J ends lost 3 bases and 7 bases, in that order; junction bases with no gene match: 9. Per the germline V gene, CDR1 is SGHRS and CDR2 is YFSETQ. The study ran its PCR with 60 Vbeta and 13 Jbeta primers. Sequenced by immunoSEQ multiplex PCR; TCRdb stores in-frame clones only, minus some. The sample holds tens of thousands of clones; about four fifths are singletons and the top ten take 1.4% to 1.5%. Sequencing was carried out using PBMCs. The source is a female donor in good health and CMV-seronegative. V and J are TRBV5-1 and TRBJ2-2, with 7 bases lining up with TRBD2. This chain's CDR3 is CASSSERGVGGELFF. In DNA form, the CDR3 reads TGCGCCAGCAGCTCGGAACGGGGGGTTGGCGGGGAGCTGTTTTTT.